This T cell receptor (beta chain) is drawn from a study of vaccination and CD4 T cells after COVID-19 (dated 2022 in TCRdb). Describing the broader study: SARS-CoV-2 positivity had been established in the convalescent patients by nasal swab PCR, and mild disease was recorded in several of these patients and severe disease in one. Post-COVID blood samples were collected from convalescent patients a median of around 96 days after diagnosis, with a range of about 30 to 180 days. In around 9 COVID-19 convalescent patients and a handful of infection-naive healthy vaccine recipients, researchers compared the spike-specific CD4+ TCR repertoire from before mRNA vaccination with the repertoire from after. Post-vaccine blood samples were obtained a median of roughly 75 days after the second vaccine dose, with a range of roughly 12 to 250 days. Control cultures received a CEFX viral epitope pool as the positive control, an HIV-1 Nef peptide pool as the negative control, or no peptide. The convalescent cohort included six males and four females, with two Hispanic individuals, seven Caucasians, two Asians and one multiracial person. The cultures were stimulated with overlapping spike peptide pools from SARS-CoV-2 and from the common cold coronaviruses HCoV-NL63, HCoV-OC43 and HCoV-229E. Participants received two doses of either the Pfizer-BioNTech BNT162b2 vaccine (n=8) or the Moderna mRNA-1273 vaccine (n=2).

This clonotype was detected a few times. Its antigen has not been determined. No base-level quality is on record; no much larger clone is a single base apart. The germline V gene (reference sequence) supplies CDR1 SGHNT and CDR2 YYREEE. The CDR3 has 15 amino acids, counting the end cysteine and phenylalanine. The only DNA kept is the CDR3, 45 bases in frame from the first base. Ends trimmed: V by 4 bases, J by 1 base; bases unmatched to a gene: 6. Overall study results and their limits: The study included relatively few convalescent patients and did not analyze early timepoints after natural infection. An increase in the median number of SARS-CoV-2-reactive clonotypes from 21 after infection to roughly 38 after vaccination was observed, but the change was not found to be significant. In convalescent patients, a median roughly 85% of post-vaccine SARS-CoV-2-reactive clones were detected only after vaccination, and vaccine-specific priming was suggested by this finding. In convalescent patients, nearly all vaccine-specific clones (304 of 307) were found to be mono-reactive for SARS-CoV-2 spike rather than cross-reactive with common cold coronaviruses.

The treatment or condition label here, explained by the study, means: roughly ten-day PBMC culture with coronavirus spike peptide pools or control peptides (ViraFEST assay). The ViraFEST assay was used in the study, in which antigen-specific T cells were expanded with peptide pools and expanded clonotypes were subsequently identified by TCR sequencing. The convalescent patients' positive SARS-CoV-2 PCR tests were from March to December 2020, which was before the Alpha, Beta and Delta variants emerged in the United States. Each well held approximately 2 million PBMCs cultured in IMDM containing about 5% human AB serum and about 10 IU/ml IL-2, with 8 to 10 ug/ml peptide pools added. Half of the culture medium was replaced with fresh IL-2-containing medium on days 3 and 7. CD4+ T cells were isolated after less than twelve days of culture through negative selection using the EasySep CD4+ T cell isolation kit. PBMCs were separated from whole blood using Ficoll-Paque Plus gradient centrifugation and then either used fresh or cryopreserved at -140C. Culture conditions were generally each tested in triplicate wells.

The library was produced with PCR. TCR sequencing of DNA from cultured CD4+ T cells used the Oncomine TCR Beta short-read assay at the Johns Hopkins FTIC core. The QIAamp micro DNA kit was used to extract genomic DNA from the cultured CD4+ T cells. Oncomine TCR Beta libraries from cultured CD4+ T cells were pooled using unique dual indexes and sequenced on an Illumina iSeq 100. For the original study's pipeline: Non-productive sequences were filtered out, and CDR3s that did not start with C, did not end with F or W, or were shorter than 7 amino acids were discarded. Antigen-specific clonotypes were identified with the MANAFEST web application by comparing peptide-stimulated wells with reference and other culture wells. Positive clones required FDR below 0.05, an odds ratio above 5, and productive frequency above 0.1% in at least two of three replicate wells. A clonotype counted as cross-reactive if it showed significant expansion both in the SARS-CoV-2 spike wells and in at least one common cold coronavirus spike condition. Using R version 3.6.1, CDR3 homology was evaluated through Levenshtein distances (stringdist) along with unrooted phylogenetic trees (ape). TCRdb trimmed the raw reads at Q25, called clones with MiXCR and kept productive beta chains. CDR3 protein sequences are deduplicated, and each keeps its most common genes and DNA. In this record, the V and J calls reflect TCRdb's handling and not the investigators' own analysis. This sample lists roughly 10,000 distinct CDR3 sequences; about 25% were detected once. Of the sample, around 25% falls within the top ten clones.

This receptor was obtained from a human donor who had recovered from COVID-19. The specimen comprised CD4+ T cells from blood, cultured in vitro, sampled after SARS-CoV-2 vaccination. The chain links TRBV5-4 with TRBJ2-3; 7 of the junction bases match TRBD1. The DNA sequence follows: TGTGCCAGCAGCAGAGGGGGCGCTGGCACAGATACGCAGTATTTT. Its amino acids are CASSRGGAGTDTQYF.